This T cell receptor (beta chain) derives from a study of regulatory dendritic cells for organ transplantation. Assay used: immunoSEQ multiplex PCR; TCRdb lists only in-frame clones, some missing. The repertoire holds roughly 20,000 clones, with 85% to 90% as singletons. This clone was counted between two and nine times. The antigen is not known. V dropped 5 bases and J dropped 5 bases, with 10 bases sitting between them. The CDR3 spans 13 residues. CDR1 and CDR2 from the germline V gene are GTSNPN and SVGIG (reference sequence). Allogeneic regulatory or mature dendritic cells were co-cultured for about 5 days with CFSE-labeled sorted T cells at 1:10.

The rearrangement uses TRBV30 and TRBJ1-6; the D is unclear. The receptor's source is a human donor in good health. The sample taken for sequencing was naive CD4+ T cells from blood cultured with dendritic cells. Regarding subset: CD45RA+ naive T cells. The CDR3 reads CAWEPFNNSPLHF. The CDR3 DNA reads as TGTGCCTGGGAGCCATTTAATAATTCACCCCTCCACTTT. Full variable domain (rest looked up from reference TRBV30 and TRBJ1-6): SQTIHQWPATLVQPVGSPLSLECTVEGTSNPNLYWYRQAAGRGLQLLFYSVGIGQISSEVPQNLSASRPQDRQFILSSKKLLLSDSGFYLCAWEPFNNSPLHFGNGTRLTVT.